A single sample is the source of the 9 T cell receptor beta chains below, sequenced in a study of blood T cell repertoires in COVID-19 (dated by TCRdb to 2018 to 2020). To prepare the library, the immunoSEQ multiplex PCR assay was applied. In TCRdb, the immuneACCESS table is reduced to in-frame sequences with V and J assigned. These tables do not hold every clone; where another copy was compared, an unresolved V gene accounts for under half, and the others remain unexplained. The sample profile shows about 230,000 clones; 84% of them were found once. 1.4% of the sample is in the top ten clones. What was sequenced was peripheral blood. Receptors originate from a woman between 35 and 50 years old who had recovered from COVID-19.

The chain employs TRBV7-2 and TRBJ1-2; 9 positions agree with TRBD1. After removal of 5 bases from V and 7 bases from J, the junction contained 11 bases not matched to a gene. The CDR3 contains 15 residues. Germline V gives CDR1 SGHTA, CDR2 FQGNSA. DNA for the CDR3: TGTGCCAGCAGCCCGATGACAGGGGGGAACGCTGGCTACACCTTC. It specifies CASSPMTGGNAGYTF.

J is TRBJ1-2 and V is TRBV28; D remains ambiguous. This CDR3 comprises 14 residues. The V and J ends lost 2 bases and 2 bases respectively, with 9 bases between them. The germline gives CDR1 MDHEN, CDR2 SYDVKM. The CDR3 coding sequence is TGTGCCAGCAGTTTAAATTTCCGGAACTATGGCTACACCTTC. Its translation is CASSLNFRNYGYTF.

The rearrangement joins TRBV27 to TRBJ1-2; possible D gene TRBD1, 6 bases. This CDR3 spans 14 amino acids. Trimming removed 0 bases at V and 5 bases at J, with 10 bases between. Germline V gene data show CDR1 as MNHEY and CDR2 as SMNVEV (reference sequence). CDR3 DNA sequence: TGTGCCAGCAGTTTATCGGGGGGGCCGTATGGCTACACCTTC. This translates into CASSLSGGPYGYTF.

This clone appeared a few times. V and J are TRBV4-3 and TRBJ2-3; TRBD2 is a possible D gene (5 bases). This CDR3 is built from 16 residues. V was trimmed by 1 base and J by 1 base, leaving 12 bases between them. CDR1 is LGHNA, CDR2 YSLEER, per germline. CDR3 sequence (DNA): TGCGCCAGCAGCCAAGTTAAGGGCGGGCGCACAGATACGCAGTATTTT. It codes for CASSQVKGGRTDTQYF.

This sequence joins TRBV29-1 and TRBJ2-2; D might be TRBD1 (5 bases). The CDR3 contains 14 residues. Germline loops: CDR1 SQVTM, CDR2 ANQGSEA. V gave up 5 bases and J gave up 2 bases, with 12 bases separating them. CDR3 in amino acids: CSVSPGFNTGELFF. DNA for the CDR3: TGCAGCGTTTCCCCAGGGTTCAACACCGGGGAGCTGTTTTTT.

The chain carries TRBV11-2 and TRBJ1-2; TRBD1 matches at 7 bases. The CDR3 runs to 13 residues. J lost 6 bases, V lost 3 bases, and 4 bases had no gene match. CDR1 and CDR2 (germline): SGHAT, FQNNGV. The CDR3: CASSFWQGDGYTF. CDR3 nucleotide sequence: TGTGCCAGCAGCTTCTGGCAGGGGGATGGCTACACCTTC.

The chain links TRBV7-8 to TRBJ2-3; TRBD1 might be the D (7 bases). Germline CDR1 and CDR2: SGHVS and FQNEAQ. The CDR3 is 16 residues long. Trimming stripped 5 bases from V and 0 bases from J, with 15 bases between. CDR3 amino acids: CASSPLTGRSTDTQYF. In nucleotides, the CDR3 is TGTGCCAGCAGCCCCTTGACAGGGAGGAGCACAGATACGCAGTATTTT.

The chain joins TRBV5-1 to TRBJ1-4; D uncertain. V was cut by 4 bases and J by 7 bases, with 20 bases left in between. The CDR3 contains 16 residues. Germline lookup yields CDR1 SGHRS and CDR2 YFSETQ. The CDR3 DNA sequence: TGCGCCAGCAGCCGCCGGCCGGCGGCAGAGACTGAAAAACTGTTTTTT. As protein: CASSRRPAAETEKLFF.

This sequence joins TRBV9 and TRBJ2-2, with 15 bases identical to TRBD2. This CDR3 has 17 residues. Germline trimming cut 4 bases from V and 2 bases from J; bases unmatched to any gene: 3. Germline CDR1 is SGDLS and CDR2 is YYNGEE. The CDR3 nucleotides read TGTGCCAGCAGCCCGGGACTAGCGGGGGGAAACACCGGGGAGCTGTTTTTT. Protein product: CASSPGLAGGNTGELFF.